Reported below is one TCR beta chain. As yet, its antigen is unknown. Sequenced with the Oncomine TCR Beta short-read assay was DNA taken from cultured CD4+ T cells. In TCRdb, the PCR reads were re-called with MiXCR into one record per CDR3 protein. There are about 15,000 distinct CDR3 sequences in the sample; 40% to 65% occur only once, and around 9.3% lies in the top ten. Treatment described: roughly 11-day PBMC culture with coronavirus spike peptide pools or control peptides (ViraFEST assay). ViraFEST stimulated the growth of antigen-specific T cells using peptide pools and subsequently profiled their TCRs by sequencing. The data originate from a study of vaccination and CD4 T cells after COVID-19. Study information: Six male and four female convalescents took part, two of them Hispanic. The peptides that stimulated the cells were overlapping spike peptides from SARS-CoV-2, HCoV-NL63, HCoV-OC43 and HCoV-229E. As control conditions, cultures were given either a CEFX pool serving as positive control, an HIV-1 Nef pool, or no peptide at all.

This CDR3 comprises 15 residues. Trimming took 5 bases from V and 5 from J, leaving 18 bases between them. CDR1 MDHEN and CDR2 SYDVKM come from the germline V gene. The V gene is TRBV28, the J gene TRBJ1-2; tentative D call: TRBD1 (6 bases). Sequences were derived from CD4+ T cells from blood, cultured in vitro, sampled before SARS-CoV-2 vaccination. The clonotype comes from a human donor who had recovered from COVID-19. The CDR3 DNA sequence: TGTGCCAGCAGTCTTGCACTAGACAGGAGGTATGGCTACACCTTC. Protein product: CASSLALDRRYGYTF.